This T cell receptor beta chain was captured in a study of regulatory T cells in long-lasting Graves disease. The study, taken as a whole, reports: Persistent disease preferred TRBV28, TRBJ1-2 and TRBJ2-5.

Time point indicated: persistent/refractory GD, antithyroid drugs over 5 years with positive TRAb. PBMC RNA served as the TCR library source. Graves' disease diagnosis relied on American Thyroid Association guidelines. Patient provenance is recorded as an endocrinology department in Xi'an, China. Construction of the TCR beta libraries employed iRepertoire HTBI primers in conjunction with Arm-PCR of CDR3 regions. TCRdb recomputed calls from the multiplex PCR reads with MiXCR, one row per CDR3 protein. The sample holds over 650,000 distinct CDR3 sequences, around 30% seen once. The CDR3 has 14 amino acids. V gave up 7 bases and J gave up 10 bases, with 22 bases separating them. Germline loops: CDR1 SNHLY, CDR2 FYNNEI. This clonotype was counted many times. Its matching antigen is unknown.

This material consisted of peripheral blood mononuclear cells (PBMCs), taken when the disease was refractory, from a patient treated with antithyroid drugs. J is TRBJ1-2 and V is TRBV2, with D possibly being TRBD1 (5 bases). This TCR came from a female donor with Graves disease. CDR3 protein: CASNRQTEWDAYTF. In DNA, the CDR3 is TGTGCCAGCAATAGACAGACAGAATGGGACGCCTACACCTTC.